This passage covers 10 T cell receptor beta chains from one sample sequenced in a study of blood T cell repertoires in COVID-19. TCRdb's table, derived via immunoSEQ multiplex PCR, lists solely in-frame clones and lacks some. The sample shows over 130,000 clones, roughly four fifths of them seen only once. Source material: peripheral blood. These receptors were taken from a woman between 50 and 59 years old with active or convalescent COVID-19.

In DNA form, the CDR3 reads TGTGCCAGTAGTATCGCAGTGGCAGATACGCAGTATTTT. Translating it yields CASSIAVADTQYF. The chain uses TRBV19 and TRBJ2-3; D gene unclear. The CDR3 length is 13 residues. Germline values: CDR1 LNHDA, CDR2 SQIVND (reference sequence). V was shortened by 3 bases and J by 4 bases, with 8 bases between the two germline ends.

The chain joins TRBV6-2 or TRBV6-3 to TRBJ2-2; tentative D call: TRBD2 (6 bases). The CDR3 has 16 amino acids. The germline V and J ends were trimmed by 2 bases and 5 bases, with 15 bases remaining between them. Germline CDR1 reads MNHEY; CDR2 reads SVGEGT. The CDR3 DNA sequence: TGTGCCAGCAGTTACCCGGGAGTCTACGGGACCGGGGAGCTGTTTTTT. Translation gives CASSYPGVYGTGELFF.

This chain links TRBV4-2 with TRBJ1-3; no reliable D call. Germline-derived CDR1 and CDR2 are LGHNA and YNFKEQ. V lost 0 bases to trimming and J lost 0 bases, with 6 bases between them. CDR3 length: 15 residues. CDR3 loop: CASSQDLHSGNTIYF. CDR3 coding DNA: TGTGCCAGCAGCCAAGATTTACACTCTGGAAACACCATATATTTT.

The sample holds a few counts of this clone. The chain links TRBV6-5 to TRBJ1-2, with D possibly matching TRBD1 (5 bases). V shed 8 bases and J shed 8 bases, with 21 bases lying between them. The CDR3 loop spans 14 amino acids. Looked up from germline, CDR1 is MNHEY and CDR2 is SVGAGI. The CDR3 DNA reads as TGTGCCAGCCAGGGAGGAGTACCGATGGGGGGCTACACCTTC. Translation gives CASQGGVPMGGYTF.

This chain uses TRBV4-1 with TRBJ2-5; 7 nucleotides agree with TRBD1. V was clipped by 2 bases and J by 1 base; unmatched bases: 4. CDR3 length equals 15 residues. Germline CDR1 MGHRA, CDR2 YSYEKL. CDR3 amino acids: CASSQPGTVQETQYF. The CDR3 DNA sequence: TGCGCCAGCAGCCAACCAGGGACAGTCCAAGAGACCCAGTACTTC.

The chain uses TRBV29-1 and TRBJ2-1, with a possible D match to TRBD2 (5 bases). Trimming took 1 base from V and 4 from J, leaving 5 bases between them. Germline CDR1 SQVTM, CDR2 ANQGSEA. The CDR3 consists of 12 residues. The CDR3 DNA is TGCAGCGTTGAAGCGGGGTACAATGAGCAGTTCTTC. Translating it yields CSVEAGYNEQFF.

This sequence joins TRBV5-6 and TRBJ1-2, with D uncertain. V was shortened by 0 bases and J by 5 bases, with 14 bases between the two germline ends. Germline V gene lookup returns CDR1 SGHDT and CDR2 YYEEEE. This CDR3 is 15 amino acids long. The CDR3 nucleotides read TGTGCCAGCAGCTTGGGAAGTCGTCAGGTATATGGCTACACCTTC. Protein product: CASSLGSRQVYGYTF.

The V call is TRBV4-2, the J call TRBJ1-2; D not resolved. This CDR3 comprises 13 residues. Germline V gene sequence: CDR1 LGHNA, CDR2 YNFKEQ. The V end was cut by 4 bases, the J end by 8 bases, with 14 bases between. CDR3: CASSPTLLGGYTF. As DNA, the CDR3 is TGTGCCAGCAGCCCAACGTTGTTGGGCGGCTACACCTTC.

The chain combines TRBV12-3 or TRBV12-4 with TRBJ1-2, with D possibly TRBD1 on 5 matching bases. V was pared by 5 bases and J by 4 bases, with 8 bases between. This CDR3 region has 12 residues. As DNA, the CDR3 is TGTGCCAGCAGTCTCCAGGGCTATGGCTACACCTTC. It yields the protein CASSLQGYGYTF.

This sequence joins TRBV5-4 and TRBJ2-3; a weak D match, TRBD2 (5 bases). V lost 5 bases and J 2 bases, leaving 15 bases between the germline ends. From germline, CDR1 is SGHNT and CDR2 YYREEE (reference sequence). This CDR3 comprises 15 residues. The CDR3 nucleotides are TGTGCCAGCAGACTGGACCGCGGGTACACAGATACGCAGTATTTT. It codes for CASRLDRGYTDTQYF.